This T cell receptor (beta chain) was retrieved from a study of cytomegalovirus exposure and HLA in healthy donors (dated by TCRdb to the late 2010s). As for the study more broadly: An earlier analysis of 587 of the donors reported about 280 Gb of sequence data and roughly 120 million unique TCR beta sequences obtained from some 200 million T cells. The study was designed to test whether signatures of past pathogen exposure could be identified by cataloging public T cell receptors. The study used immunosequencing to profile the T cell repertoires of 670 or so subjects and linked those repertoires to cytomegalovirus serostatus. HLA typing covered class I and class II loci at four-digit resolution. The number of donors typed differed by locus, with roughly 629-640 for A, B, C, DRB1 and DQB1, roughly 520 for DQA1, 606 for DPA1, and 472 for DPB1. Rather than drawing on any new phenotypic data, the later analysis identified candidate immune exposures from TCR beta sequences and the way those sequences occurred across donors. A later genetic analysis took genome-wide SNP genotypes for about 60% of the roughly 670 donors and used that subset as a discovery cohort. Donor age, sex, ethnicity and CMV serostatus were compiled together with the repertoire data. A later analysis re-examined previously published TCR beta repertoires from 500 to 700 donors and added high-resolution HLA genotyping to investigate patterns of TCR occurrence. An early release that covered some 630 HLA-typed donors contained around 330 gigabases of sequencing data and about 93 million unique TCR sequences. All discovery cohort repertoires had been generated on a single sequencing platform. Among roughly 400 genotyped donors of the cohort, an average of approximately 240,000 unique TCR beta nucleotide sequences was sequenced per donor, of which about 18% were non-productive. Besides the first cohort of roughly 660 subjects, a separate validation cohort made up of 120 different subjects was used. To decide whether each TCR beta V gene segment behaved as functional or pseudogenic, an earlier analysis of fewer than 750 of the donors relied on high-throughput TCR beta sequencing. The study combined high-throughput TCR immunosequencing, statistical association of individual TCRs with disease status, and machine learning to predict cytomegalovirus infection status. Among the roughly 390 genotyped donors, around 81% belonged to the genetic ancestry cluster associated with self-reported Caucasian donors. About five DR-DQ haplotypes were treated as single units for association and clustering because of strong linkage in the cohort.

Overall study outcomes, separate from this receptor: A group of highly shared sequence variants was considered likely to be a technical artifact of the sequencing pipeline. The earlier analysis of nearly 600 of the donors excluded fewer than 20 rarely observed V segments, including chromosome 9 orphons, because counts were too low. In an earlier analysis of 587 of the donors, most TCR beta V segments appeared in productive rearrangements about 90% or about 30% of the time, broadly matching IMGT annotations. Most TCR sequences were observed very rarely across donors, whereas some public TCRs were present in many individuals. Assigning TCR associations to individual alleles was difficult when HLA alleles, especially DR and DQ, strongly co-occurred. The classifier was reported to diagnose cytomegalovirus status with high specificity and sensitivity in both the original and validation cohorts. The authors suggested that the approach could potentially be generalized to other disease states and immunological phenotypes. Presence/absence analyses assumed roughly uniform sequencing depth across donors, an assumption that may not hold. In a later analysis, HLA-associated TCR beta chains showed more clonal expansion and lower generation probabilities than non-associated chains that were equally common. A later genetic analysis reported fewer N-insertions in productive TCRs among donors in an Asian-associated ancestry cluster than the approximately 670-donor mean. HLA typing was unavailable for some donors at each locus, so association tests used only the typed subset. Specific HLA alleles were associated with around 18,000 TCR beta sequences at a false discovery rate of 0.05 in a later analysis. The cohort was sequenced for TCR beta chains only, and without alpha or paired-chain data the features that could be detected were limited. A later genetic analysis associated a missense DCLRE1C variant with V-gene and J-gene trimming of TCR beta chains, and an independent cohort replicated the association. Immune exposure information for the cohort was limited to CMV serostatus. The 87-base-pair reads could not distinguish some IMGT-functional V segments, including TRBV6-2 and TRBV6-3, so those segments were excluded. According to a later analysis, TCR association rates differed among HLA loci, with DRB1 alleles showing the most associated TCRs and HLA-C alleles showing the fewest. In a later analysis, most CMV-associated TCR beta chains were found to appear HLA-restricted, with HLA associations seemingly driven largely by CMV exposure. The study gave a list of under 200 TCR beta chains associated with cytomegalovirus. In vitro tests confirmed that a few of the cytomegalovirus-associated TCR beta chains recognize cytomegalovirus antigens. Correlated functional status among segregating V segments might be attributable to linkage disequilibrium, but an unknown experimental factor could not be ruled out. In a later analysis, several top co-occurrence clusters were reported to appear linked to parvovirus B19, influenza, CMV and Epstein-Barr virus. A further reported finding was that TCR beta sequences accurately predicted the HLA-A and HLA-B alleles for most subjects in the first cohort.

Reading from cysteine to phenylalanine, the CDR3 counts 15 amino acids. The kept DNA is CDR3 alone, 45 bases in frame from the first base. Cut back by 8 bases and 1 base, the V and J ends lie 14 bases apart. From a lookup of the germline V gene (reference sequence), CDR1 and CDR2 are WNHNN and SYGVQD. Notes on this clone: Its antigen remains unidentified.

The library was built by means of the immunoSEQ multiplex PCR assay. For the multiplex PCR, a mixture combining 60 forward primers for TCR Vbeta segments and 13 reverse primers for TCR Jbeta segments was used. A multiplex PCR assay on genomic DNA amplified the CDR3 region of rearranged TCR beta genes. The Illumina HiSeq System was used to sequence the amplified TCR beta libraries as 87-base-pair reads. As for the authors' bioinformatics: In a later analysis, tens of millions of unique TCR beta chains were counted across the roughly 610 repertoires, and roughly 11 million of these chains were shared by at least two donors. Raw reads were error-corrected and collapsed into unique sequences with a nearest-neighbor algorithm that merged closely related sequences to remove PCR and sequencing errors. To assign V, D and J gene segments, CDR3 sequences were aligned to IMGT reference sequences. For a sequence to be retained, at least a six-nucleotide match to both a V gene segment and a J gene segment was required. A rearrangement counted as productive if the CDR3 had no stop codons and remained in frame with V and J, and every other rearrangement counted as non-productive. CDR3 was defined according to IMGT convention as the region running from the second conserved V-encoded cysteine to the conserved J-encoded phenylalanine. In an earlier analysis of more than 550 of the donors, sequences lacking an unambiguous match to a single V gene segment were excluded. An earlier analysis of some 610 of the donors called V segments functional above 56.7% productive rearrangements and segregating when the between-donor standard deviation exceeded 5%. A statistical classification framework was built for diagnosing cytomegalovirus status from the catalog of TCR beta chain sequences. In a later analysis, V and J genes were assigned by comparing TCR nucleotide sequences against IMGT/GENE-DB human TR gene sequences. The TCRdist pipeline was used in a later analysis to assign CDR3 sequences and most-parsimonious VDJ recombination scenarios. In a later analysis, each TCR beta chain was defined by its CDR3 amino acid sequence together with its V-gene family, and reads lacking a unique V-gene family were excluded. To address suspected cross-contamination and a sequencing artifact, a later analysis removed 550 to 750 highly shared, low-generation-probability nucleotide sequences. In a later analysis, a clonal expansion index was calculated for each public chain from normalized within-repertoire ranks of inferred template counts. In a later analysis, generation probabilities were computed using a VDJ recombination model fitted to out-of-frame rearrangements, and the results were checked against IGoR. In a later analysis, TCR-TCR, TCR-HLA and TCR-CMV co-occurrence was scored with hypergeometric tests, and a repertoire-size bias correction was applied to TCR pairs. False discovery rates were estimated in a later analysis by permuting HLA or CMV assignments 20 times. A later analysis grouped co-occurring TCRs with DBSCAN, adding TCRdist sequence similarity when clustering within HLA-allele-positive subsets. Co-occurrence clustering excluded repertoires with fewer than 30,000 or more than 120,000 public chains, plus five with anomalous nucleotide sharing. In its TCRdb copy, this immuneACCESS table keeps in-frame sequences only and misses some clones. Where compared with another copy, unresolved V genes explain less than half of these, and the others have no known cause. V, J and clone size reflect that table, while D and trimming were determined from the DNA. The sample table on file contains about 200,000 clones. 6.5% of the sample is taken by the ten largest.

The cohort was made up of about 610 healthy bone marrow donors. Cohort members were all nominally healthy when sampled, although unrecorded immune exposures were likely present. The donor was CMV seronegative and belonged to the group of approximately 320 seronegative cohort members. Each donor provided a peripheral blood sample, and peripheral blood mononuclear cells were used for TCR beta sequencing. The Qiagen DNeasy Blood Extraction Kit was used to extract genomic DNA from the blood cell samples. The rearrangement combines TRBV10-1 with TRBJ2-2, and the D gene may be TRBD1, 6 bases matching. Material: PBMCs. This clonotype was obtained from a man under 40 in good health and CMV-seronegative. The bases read TGCGCCAGCGGAACCGGACAGCTGAACACCGGGGAGCTGTTTTTT. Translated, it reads CASGTGQLNTGELFF.